The 5 T cell receptor beta chains presented below share a single source sample, sequenced in a study of CD8 T cells in Susac syndrome. The authors reverse transcribed about 0.5 to 1 ug RNA with random hexamers. TCRdb processed the immunoSEQ multiplex PCR reads anew with MiXCR; each CDR3 protein has one entry. Here the sample spans roughly 110,000 distinct CDR3 sequences, 92% being singletons. The sequenced sample was CD8+ T cells from PBMCs. These receptors all come from a human donor in good health.

The chain combines TRBV6-5 with TRBJ1-1; 9 bases are shared with TRBD1. The germline CDR1 and CDR2 sequences are MNHEY and SVGAGI. The CDR3 consists of 14 residues. V lost 6 bases, J lost 6 bases, and 8 bases stayed unmatched. The CDR3 DNA reads TGTGCCAGCAGGCCCCCGGGACAGGGCGCTGAAGCTTTCTTT. This codes for CASRPPGQGAEAFF.

V is TRBV25-1 and J is TRBJ2-2; no clear D gene. V was trimmed by 6 bases and J by 1 base, leaving 6 bases between them. The CDR3 consists of 13 residues. CDR1 and CDR2 (germline): MGHDK, SYGVNS. Here the CDR3 DNA reads TGTGCCAGCAGGGTTCAGAACACCGGGGAGCTGTTTTTT. It translates to CASRVQNTGELFF.

V and J are TRBV2 and TRBJ1-2; D remains unclear. V was clipped by 3 bases and J by 6 bases, with 8 bases between them. CDR1 is SNHLY, CDR2 FYNNEI, per germline. The CDR3 is 12 residues long. The CDR3 here is CASSDKENGYTF. Written as DNA, the CDR3 is TGTGCCAGCAGTGACAAGGAGAATGGCTACACCTTC.

The genes are TRBV2 and TRBJ2-3; no reliable D call. Germline values: CDR1 SNHLY, CDR2 FYNNEI. Trimming took off 6 bases at V and 2 bases at J, with 15 bases between the two ends. The CDR3 loop spans 15 amino acids. This chain's CDR3 is CASRPLGINTDTQYF. The CDR3 DNA follows: TGTGCCAGCAGGCCTCTAGGGATAAACACAGATACGCAGTATTTT.

The V gene is TRBV3-1, the J gene TRBJ1-2; 7 nucleotides line up with TRBD1. The CDR3 is 16 residues long. From germline, CDR1 is LGHDT and CDR2 YNNKEL (reference sequence). Trimming at V came to 0 bases and at J to 4 bases, leaving 8 bases not matched to a gene. Written as DNA, the CDR3 is TGTGCCAGCAGCCAAGAAGGTAGAACAGGGGTCTATGGCTACACCTTC. Amino acid sequence: CASSQEGRTGVYGYTF.